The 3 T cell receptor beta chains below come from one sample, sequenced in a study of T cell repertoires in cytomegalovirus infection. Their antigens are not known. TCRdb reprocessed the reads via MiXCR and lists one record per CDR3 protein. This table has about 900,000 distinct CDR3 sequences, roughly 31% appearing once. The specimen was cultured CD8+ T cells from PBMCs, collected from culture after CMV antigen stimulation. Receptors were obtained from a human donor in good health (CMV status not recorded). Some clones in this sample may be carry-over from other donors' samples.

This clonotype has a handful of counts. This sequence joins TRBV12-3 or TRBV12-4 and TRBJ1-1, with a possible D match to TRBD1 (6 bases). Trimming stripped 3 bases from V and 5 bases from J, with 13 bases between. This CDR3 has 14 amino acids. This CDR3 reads CASSFQEGETEAFF. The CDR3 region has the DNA TGTGCCAGCAGTTTCCAGGAGGGGGAAACTGAAGCTTTCTTT.

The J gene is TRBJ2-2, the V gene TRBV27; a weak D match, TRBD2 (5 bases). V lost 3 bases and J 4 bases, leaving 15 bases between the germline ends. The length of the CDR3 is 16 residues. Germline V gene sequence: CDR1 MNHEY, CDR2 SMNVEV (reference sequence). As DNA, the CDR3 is TGTGCCAGCAGTTTCAGTACCGGGATCTTCACCGGGGAGCTGTTTTTT. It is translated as CASSFSTGIFTGELFF.

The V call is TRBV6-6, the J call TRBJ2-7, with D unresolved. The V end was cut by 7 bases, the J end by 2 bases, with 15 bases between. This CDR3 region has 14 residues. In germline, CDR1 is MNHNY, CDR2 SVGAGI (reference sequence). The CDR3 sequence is CASTPDGLPYEQYF. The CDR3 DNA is TGTGCCAGCACCCCGGACGGCTTGCCCTACGAGCAGTACTTC.